What follows are 25 T cell receptor beta chains derived from one specimen sequenced in a study of T cells in Graves' hyperthyroidism and ophthalmopathy. TCR beta CDR3 sequences were amplified from RNA transcripts. The HTBI primer set was used in a first-round RT-PCR of the TCR CDR3. A single record per CDR3 protein comes from TCRdb applying MiXCR to the multiplex PCR reads. The sample consists of some 690,000 distinct CDR3 sequences, around 16% of them appearing once. Sample: blood. These TCRs come from a man in his fifties or sixties with Graves' hyperthyroidism.

About this clonotype itself: A much larger clonotype is one base distant, so this may be a read error. The V and J genes are TRBV3-1 and TRBJ1-2; D unresolved. The CDR3 totals 15 residues. Germline assignment: CDR1 LGHDT and CDR2 YNNKEL (reference sequence). The DNA of the CDR3 is TGTGCCAGGAGCCCCCGCGCGACACCGAGCCATGGCTACACCTTC. Translating it yields CARSPRATPSHGYTF.

V is TRBV19 and J is TRBJ1-2; D is unclear. The CDR3 has 14 residues. Germline loops: CDR1 LNHDA, CDR2 SQIVND (reference sequence). V was pared by 5 bases and J by 2 bases, with 12 bases between. CDR3 sequence: CASSLGVKNYGYTF. In DNA form, the CDR3 reads TGTGCCAGTAGTCTCGGGGTTAAAAACTATGGCTACACCTTC.

The CDR3 nucleotides read TGTGCCAGCAGTGCGGGATCCATCATGGAGACCCAGTACTTC. This gives the protein CASSAGSIMETQYF. The chain recombines TRBV6-1 with TRBJ2-5; weak D call: TRBD2 (5 bases). With 4 bases removed from V and 5 bases from J, the gap between germline ends came to 14 bases. The CDR3 consists of 14 residues. Germline V gene sequence: CDR1 MNHNS, CDR2 SASEGT.

Only a few counts were recorded for this clonotype. This chain links TRBV27 with TRBJ2-7; no clear D gene. This CDR3 contains 18 residues. The V gene lost 10 bases and the J gene lost 8 bases, with 36 bases spanning the gap. Germline V CDR1 and CDR2: MNHEY, SMNVEV (reference sequence). The CDR3 protein is CATMNTKRNRARELQQYF. The CDR3 DNA reads as TGTGCCACCATGAACACCAAACGTAACAGAGCCCGAGAACTACAGCAGTACTTC.

This clonotype was detected ten times or more. The chain combines TRBV28 with TRBJ1-4; 8 nucleotides line up with TRBD1. The germline gives CDR1 MDHEN, CDR2 SYDVKM. V lost 1 base and J lost 3; bases outside the gene matches: 13. The CDR3 spans 19 residues. The DNA of the CDR3 is TGTGCCAGCAGTTTATTTTCGGACAGGGCGGCCTTGGCTAATGAAAAACTGTTTTTT. This sequence encodes CASSLFSDRAALANEKLFF.

This clonotype has at least ten counts. The chain uses TRBV10-3 and TRBJ2-7, with D perhaps assigned TRBD1 or TRBD2 (5 bases each). The CDR3 totals 12 residues. The V end was cut by 10 bases, the J end by 2 bases, with 12 bases between. Germline CDR1 is ENHRY and CDR2 is SYGVKD. CDR3 loop: CATGTETYEQYF. CDR3 nucleotides: TGTGCCACTGGGACCGAAACCTACGAGCAGTACTTC.

V gene TRBV2 combines with J gene TRBJ2-2; 10 nucleotides agree with TRBD2. After removal of 4 bases from V and 5 bases from J, the junction contained 4 bases not matched to a gene. CDR1 is SNHLY, CDR2 FYNNEI, per germline. The CDR3 runs to 15 residues. The CDR3 spells CASSGGSGRTGELFF. The CDR3 coding sequence is TGTGCCAGCAGTGGTGGTAGCGGGAGGACCGGGGAGCTGTTTTTT.

J is TRBJ2-2 and V is TRBV7-9; D not resolved. V was shortened by 4 bases and J by 1 base, with 10 bases between the two germline ends. CDR1 is SEHNR, CDR2 FQNEAQ, per germline (reference sequence). This CDR3 is 15 amino acids long. The CDR3 region is CASSSSSVNTGELFF. DNA of the CDR3: TGTGCCAGCAGCTCATCCTCTGTGAACACCGGGGAGCTGTTTTTT.

This clonotype was seen ten or more times. This chain uses TRBV7-3 with TRBJ2-5; D possibly corresponds to TRBD2 (5 bases). Trimming removed 5 bases from V and 2 bases from J, with 18 bases in between. The V gene's germline CDR1 is SGHTA and CDR2 FQGTGA. The CDR3 sequence is 16 residues long. The CDR3 region has the DNA TGTGCCAGCAGCGCCCATGCGGCAAGCGGACAAGAGACCCAGTACTTC. This translates into CASSAHAASGQETQYF.

The table lists this clonotype with many counts. The J gene is TRBJ2-7, the V gene TRBV19; possible D gene TRBD1, 7 bases. Trimming took off 6 bases at V and 0 bases at J, with 15 bases between the two ends. The germline CDR1 and CDR2 sequences are LNHDA and SQIVND (reference sequence). The CDR3 has 15 amino acids. This chain's CDR3 is CASSGWRDSSYEQYF. CDR3 in DNA: TGTGCCAGTAGCGGATGGCGGGACAGCTCCTACGAGCAGTACTTC.

This clonotype was detected once. A clone one base away is much larger, so this may be a read error. V and J are TRBV3-1 and TRBJ2-7; TRBD1 agrees at 9 bases. The CDR3 extends over 16 amino acids. Per germline, CDR1 LGHDT and CDR2 YNNKEL (reference sequence). Here the CDR3 reads CSSSYLPGQGFYEQYF. The CDR3 DNA is TGTTCCAGCAGTTACCTCCCGGGACAGGGCTTCTACGAGCAGTACTTC.

This clonotype showed up just a few times. CDR3 sequence: CASSLATRTGSYYEQYF. CDR3 DNA: TGTGCCAGCAGTTTAGCCACCCGGACAGGGAGCTACTACGAGCAGTACTTC. The chain uses TRBV27 and TRBJ2-7; TRBD1 agrees at 8 bases. Germline V gives CDR1 MNHEY, CDR2 SMNVEV (reference sequence). CDR3 length: 17 residues. V was clipped by 2 bases and J by 3 bases; unmatched bases: 12.

The chain couples TRBV27 to TRBJ1-1; 9 positions agree with TRBD1. Germline values: CDR1 MNHEY, CDR2 SMNVEV (reference sequence). This CDR3 has 14 amino acids. J was trimmed by 3 bases and V by 4 bases; bases with no gene match: 3. Written as DNA, the CDR3 is TGTGCCAGCAGTTACAGGGGGCCGGACACTGAAGCTTTCTTT. Translated: CASSYRGPDTEAFF.

This clonotype was seen only a few times. This chain connects TRBV5-1 to TRBJ2-1, with 10 bases matching TRBD2. This CDR3 has 16 residues. Losses at the gene ends were 2 bases for V and 6 bases for J; bases not matched to a gene: 8. CDR1 and CDR2 (germline): SGHRS, YFSETQ. CDR3 nucleotide sequence: TGCGCCAGCAGCTTCACTAGCGGGATAAATGGCAATGAGCAGTTCTTC. It encodes CASSFTSGINGNEQFF.

The chain employs TRBV2 and TRBJ2-5; TRBD2 matches 7 bases. The CDR3 has 14 amino acids. J gave up 1 base and V 5 bases, and 4 bases lay outside the gene matches. Germline CDR1 and CDR2: SNHLY and FYNNEI. CDR3 loop: CASSYLAAQETQYF. CDR3 nucleotide sequence: TGTGCCAGCAGTTACCTAGCGGCCCAAGAGACCCAGTACTTC.

The chain links TRBV9 to TRBJ1-2; weak D call: TRBD1 (5 bases). CDR1 SGDLS and CDR2 YYNGEE come from the germline V gene. V lost 0 bases to trimming and J lost 0 bases, with 9 bases between them. The CDR3 is 15 amino acids. The CDR3 coding sequence is TGTGCCAGCAGCGTAGGCGGGGCAGCTAACTATGGCTACACCTTC. It translates to CASSVGGAANYGYTF.

The genes are TRBV7-2 and TRBJ2-3; perhaps D is TRBD1 or TRBD2 (5 bases each). CDR3 length: 16 residues. Germline V gene sequence: CDR1 SGHTA, CDR2 FQGNSA. Trimming cost V 7 bases and J 4 bases, with 21 bases left between them. CDR3 in DNA: TGTGCCAGCACCAAAGGGACCTTCGGTGGGGCAGATACGCAGTATTTT. This translates into CASTKGTFGGADTQYF.

The CDR3 nucleotides are TGTGCCAGCAGTAAGCAGGGGGCACAACAAGAGACCCAGTACTTC. It translates to CASSKQGAQQETQYF. The chain uses TRBV6-1 and TRBJ2-5; 8 bases map to TRBD1. CDR3 length: 15 amino acids. The germline V gene has CDR1 MNHNS and CDR2 SASEGT. The ends lost 5 bases at V and 2 bases at J; junction bases unmatched: 7.

This clonotype has just a few counts. The chain recombines TRBV6-1 with TRBJ2-1; 9 bases fit TRBD2. CDR1 is MNHNS, CDR2 SASEGT, per germline. V dropped 7 bases and J dropped 8; count of bases not matched to a gene: 12. The CDR3 has 15 amino acids. The CDR3 DNA follows: TGTGCCAGCACCCCGGGGGCTAGCGGGAACTATGAGCAGTTCTTC. Its translation: CASTPGASGNYEQFF.

This clonotype was counted at least ten times. This sequence joins TRBV2 and TRBJ2-1, with 10 positions matching TRBD1. CDR1 and CDR2 (germline): SNHLY, FYNNEI. Losses at the gene ends were 10 bases for V and 8 bases for J; bases not matched to a gene: 8. CDR3 length: 13 residues. CDR3 in DNA: TGTGCCACCCGGGACAGGGGATTCGATGAGCAGTTCTTC. Residues: CATRDRGFDEQFF.

This clonotype has at least ten counts. The rearrangement joins TRBV10-3 to TRBJ2-7; 8 bases match TRBD1. The CDR3 has 17 residues. V lost 0 bases to trimming and J lost 5 bases; unmatched junction nucleotides: 12. Germline lookup yields CDR1 ENHRY and CDR2 SYGVKD. CDR3 in amino acids: CAISESPTGTGGNEQYF. The DNA of the CDR3 is TGTGCCATCAGTGAGTCCCCTACCGGGACAGGAGGAAACGAGCAGTACTTC.

This chain joins TRBV28 and TRBJ2-7; D is tentatively TRBD1 or TRBD2 (5 bases each). Looked up from germline, CDR1 is MDHEN and CDR2 is SYDVKM. Between the trimmed V and J ends, which lost 5 bases and 6 bases, there was a span of 17 bases. The CDR3 has 14 residues. CDR3 nucleotides: TGTGCCAGCAGTCTTCAAGGGGAGCGGTCCGAGCAGTACTTC. This translates into CASSLQGERSEQYF.

Worth noting for this clonotype: The junction and the germline gene differ at one end; a read error may be behind it. The J gene is TRBJ1-2, the V gene TRBV7-2; D ambiguous. The germline gives CDR1 SGHTA, CDR2 FQGNSA. The CDR3 runs to 14 residues. The CDR3 here is CASSYPRSNYGYAF. CDR3 sequence (DNA): TGTGCCAGCAGCTACCCACGGTCTAACTATGGCTACGCCTTC.

This clonotype was seen a handful of times. The chain has TRBV27 and TRBJ2-7; 8 nucleotides agree with TRBD1. Unmatched junction bases numbered 6, after V lost 6 bases and J lost 2 bases. The CDR3 has 14 residues. Germline assignment: CDR1 MNHEY and CDR2 SMNVEV (reference sequence). This chain's CDR3 is CASRKTGDAYEQYF. CDR3 sequence (DNA): TGTGCCAGCAGGAAGACAGGGGACGCCTACGAGCAGTACTTC.

This clonotype was recorded a few times. The CDR3 coding sequence is TGTGCCAGCAGTTTATCGGGAGGGTCCAAGACCCAGTACTTC. Translated: CASSLSGGSKTQYF. The chain links TRBV27 to TRBJ2-5, with 7 bases aligning to TRBD2. The V segment lost 0 bases and the J segment 6 bases; nucleotides outside the gene matches: 4. The CDR3 extends over 14 amino acids. Germline CDR1 MNHEY, CDR2 SMNVEV (reference sequence).